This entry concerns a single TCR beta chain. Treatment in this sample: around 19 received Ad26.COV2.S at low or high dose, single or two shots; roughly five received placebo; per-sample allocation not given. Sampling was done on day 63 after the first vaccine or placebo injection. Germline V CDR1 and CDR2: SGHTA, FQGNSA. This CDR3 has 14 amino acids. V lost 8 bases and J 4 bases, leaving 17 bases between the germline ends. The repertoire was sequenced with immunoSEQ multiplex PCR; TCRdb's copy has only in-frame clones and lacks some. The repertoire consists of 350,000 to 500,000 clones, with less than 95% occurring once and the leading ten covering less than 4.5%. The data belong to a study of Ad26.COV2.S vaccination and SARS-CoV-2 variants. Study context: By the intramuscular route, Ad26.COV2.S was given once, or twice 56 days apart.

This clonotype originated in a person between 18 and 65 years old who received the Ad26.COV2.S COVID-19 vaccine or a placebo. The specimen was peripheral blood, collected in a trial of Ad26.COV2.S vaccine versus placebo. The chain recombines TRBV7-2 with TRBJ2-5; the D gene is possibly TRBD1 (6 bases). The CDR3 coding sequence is TGTGCCAGCGGTGGGTGGGGGACAAGAGAGACCCAGTACTTC. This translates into CASGGWGTRETQYF.